This T cell receptor (beta chain) derives from a study of T cell responses to AZD1222 COVID-19 vaccine. Germline V gives CDR1 MNHNY, CDR2 SVGAGI (reference sequence). The CDR3 totals 11 residues. V was clipped by 10 bases and J by 6 bases, with 12 bases between them. Notes on the study in general: It should be noted that donors were predominantly white British and more often female, and clonal diversity was possibly underestimated.

Assay: immunoSEQ multiplex PCR; the TCRdb copy retains only in-frame clones and omits some. The sample contains 150,000 to 200,000 clones, more than 85% of which appear only once. Remarks on this clone: Antigen unknown.

The chain uses TRBV6-6 and TRBJ1-2; no definite D call. The sequence came from an adult in good health. The sample was peripheral blood, taken on day 0 of AZD1222 vaccination. The CDR3 protein is CATSGYHGYTF. CDR3 nucleotide sequence: TGTGCCACGTCAGGTTACCATGGCTACACCTTC.